This T cell receptor (beta chain) was documented in a study of beta chain features in type 1 diabetes. Study in general: Comparable age, gender and cell yields were observed in patients relative to healthy donors. Taken together, all samples contributed around 100 million examined sorted cells.

V gave up 3 bases and J gave up 7 bases, with 10 bases separating them. Germline lookup yields CDR1 SNHLY and CDR2 FYNNEI. The CDR3 length is 14 residues. What was sequenced were expressed TCRB transcripts, since all of the isolated RNA had been reverse transcribed. Sequencing used immunoSEQ multiplex PCR; TCRdb keeps in-frame clones, though not all of them. The sample includes 600,000 to 700,000 clones, approximately 13% of them seen just once. Whole-study results and caveats: All four CD4+ subsets from Type 1 diabetes patients carried moderately but significantly shorter TCRB CDR3s. Naive, central memory and Treg TCRB repertoires appeared more alike in patients than in healthy donors.

Comment on this clone: Its antigen is still unknown.

Donors contributed one heparinised blood draw apiece, averaging about 116 mL. The sample taken for sequencing was naive CD4+ T cells from blood. The TCR sequence derives from a man under 40 with type 1 diabetes. This chain uses TRBV2 with TRBJ1-6; no clear D gene. Here the CDR3 reads CASSDRPGNSPLHF. CDR3 nucleotides: TGTGCCAGCAGTGATAGGCCGGGGAATTCACCCCTCCACTTT.